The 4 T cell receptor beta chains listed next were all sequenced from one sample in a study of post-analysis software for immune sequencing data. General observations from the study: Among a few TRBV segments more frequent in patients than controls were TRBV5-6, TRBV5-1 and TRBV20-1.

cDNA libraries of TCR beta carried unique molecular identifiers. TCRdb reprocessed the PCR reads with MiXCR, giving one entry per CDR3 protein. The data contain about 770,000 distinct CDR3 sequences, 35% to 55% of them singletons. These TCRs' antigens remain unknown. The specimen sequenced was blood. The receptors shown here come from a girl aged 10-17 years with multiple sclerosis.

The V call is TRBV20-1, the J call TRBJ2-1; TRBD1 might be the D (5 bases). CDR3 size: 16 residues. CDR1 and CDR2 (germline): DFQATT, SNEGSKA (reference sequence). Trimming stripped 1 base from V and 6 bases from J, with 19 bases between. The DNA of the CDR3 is TGCAGTGCTAGAGCCCCCGGGCGGTGGGGCCCCAATGAGCAGTTCTTC. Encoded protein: CSARAPGRWGPNEQFF.

The CDR3 loop reads CSVVFATGPETQYF. Written as DNA, the CDR3 is TGCAGCGTTGTATTTGCGACAGGGCCAGAGACCCAGTACTTC. The chain carries TRBV29-1 and TRBJ2-5; 7 bases agree with TRBD1. Germline CDR1 SQVTM, CDR2 ANQGSEA. V trimming: 4 bases; J trimming: 4 bases; junction bases outside the gene matches: 9. This CDR3 is 14 amino acids long.

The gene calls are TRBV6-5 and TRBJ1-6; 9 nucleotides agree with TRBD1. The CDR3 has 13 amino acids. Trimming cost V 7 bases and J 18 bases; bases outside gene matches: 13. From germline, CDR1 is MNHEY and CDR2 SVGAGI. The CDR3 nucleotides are TGTGCCAGCATTGACCCGGGACAGGGCCTCCACCACTTT. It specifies CASIDPGQGLHHF.

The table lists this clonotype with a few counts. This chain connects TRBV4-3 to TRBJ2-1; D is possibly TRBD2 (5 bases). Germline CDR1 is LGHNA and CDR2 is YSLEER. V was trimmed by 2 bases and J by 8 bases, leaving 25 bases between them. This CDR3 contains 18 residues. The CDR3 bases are TGCGCCAGCAGCCAACCTAAGTGGAGGCCTCGGTTGGGCGATGAGCAGTTCTTC. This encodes CASSQPKWRPRLGDEQFF.